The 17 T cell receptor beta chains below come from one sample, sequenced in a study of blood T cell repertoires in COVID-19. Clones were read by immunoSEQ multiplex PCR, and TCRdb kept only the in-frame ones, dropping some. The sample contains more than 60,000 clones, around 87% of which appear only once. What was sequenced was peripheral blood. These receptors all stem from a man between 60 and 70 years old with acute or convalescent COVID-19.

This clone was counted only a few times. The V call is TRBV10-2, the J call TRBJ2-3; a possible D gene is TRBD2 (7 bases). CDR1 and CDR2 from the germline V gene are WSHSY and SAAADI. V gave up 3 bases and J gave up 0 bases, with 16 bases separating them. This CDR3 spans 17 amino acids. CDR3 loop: CASSENGGLVSTDTQYF. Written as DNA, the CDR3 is TGCGCCAGCAGTGAAAACGGGGGGCTAGTTAGCACAGATACGCAGTATTTT.

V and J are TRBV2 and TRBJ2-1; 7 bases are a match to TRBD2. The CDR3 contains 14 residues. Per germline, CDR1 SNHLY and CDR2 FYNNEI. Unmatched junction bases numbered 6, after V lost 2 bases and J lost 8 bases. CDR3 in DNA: TGTGCCAGCAGTGAAACGGGGGGTCCCGATGAGCAGTTCTTC. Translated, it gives CASSETGGPDEQFF.

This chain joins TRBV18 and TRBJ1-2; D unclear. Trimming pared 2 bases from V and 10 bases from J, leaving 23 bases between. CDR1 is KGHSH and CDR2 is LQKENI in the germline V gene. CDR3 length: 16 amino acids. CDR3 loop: CASSPIEHSLQKAYTF. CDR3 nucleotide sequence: TGTGCCAGCTCACCAATTGAGCACAGCTTACAAAAAGCCTACACCTTC.

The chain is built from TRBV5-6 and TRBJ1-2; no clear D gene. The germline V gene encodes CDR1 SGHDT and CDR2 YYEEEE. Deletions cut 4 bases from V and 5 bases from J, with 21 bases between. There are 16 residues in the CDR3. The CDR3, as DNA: TGTGCCAGCAGCCCCTTCGGGAGCAGAGAACTTTATGGCTACACCTTC. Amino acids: CASSPFGSRELYGYTF.

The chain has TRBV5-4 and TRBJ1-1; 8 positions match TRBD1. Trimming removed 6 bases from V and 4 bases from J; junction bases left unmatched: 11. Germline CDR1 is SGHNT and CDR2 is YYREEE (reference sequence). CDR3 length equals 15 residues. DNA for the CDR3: TGTGCCAGCACCCTTTGGACAGGGAGTTTCACTGAAGCTTTCTTT. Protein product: CASTLWTGSFTEAFF.

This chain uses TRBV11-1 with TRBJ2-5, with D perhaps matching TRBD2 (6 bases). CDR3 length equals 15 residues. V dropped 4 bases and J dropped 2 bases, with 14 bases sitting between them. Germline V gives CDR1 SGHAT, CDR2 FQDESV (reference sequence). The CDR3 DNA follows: TGTGCCAGCAGCTATTGGGGGGATCTTCAAGAGACCCAGTACTTC. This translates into CASSYWGDLQETQYF.

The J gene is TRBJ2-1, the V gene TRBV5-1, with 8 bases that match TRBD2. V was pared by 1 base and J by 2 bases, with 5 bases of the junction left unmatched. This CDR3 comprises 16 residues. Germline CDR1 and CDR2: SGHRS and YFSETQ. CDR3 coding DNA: TGCGCCAGCAGCTTGCTTACTAGCGGACCCTACAATGAGCAGTTCTTC. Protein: CASSLLTSGPYNEQFF.

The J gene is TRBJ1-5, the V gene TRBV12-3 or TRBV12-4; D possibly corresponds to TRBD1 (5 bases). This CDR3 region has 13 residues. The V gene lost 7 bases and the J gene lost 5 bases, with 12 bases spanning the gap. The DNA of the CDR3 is TGTGCCAGCACGCAGGGCCAGCATCAGCCCCAGCATTTT. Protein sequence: CASTQGQHQPQHF.

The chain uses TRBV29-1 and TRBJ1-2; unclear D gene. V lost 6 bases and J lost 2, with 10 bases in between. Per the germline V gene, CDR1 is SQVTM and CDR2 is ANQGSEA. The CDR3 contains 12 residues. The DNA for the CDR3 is TGCAGCGTAGATGACAACAACTATGGCTACACCTTC. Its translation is CSVDDNNYGYTF.

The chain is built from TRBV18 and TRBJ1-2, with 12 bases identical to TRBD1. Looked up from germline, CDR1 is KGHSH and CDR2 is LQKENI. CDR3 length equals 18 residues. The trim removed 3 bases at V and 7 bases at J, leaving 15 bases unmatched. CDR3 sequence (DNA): TGTGCCAGCTCACCTACCGCCGGGACAGGGGGCGAACAGTCTGGCTACACCTTC. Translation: CASSPTAGTGGEQSGYTF.

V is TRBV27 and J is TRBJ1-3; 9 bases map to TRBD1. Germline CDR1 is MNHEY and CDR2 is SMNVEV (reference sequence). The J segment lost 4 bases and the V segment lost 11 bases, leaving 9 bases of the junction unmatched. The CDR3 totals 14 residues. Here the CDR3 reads CASRTGASGNTIYF. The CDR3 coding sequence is TGTGCCTCCAGGACAGGGGCGTCCGGAAACACCATATATTTT.

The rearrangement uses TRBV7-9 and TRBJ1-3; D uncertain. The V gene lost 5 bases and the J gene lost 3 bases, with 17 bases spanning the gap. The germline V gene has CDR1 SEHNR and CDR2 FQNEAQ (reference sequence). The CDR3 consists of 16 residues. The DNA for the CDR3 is TGTGCCAGCAGCCCCTCGGGTTACGGGGATGGAAACACCATATATTTT. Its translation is CASSPSGYGDGNTIYF.

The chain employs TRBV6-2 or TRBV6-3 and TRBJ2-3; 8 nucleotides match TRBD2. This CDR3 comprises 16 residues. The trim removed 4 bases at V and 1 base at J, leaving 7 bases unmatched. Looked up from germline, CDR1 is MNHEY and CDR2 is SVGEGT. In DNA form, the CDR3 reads TGTGCCAGCAGTTTTTCACGGCGGGGGGGCACAGATACGCAGTATTTT. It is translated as CASSFSRRGGTDTQYF.

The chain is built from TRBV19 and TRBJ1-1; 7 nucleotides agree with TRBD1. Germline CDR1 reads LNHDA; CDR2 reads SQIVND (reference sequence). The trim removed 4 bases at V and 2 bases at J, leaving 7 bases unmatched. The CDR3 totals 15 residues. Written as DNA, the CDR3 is TGTGCCAGTAGTAAAAGGGACAGAACTAACACTGAAGCTTTCTTT. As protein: CASSKRDRTNTEAFF. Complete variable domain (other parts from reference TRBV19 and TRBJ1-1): DGGITQSPKYLFRKEGQNVTLSCEQNLNHDAMYWYRQDPGQGLRLIYYSQIVNDFQKGDIAEGYSVSREKKESFPLTVTSAQKNPTAFYLCASSKRDRTNTEAFFGQGTRLTVV.

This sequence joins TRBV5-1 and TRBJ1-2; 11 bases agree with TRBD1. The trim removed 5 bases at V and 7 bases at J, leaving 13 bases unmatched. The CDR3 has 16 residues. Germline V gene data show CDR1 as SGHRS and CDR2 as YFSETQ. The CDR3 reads CASRHARGTGGSGYTF. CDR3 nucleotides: TGCGCCAGCAGACACGCACGTGGGACAGGGGGAAGTGGCTACACCTTC.

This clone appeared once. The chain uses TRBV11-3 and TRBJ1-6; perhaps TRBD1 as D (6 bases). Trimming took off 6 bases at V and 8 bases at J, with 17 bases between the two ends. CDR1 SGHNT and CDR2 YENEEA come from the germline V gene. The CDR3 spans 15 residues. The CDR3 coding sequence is TGTGCCAGCAGATCCCGGCAGGGGTCATATTCACCCCTCCACTTT. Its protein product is CASRSRQGSYSPLHF.

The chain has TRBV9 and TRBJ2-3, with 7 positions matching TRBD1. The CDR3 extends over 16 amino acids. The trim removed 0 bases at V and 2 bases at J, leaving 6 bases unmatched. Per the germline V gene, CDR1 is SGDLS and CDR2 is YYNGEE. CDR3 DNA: TGTGCCAGCAGCGTAGGACAGGGAAGTTCCACAGATACGCAGTATTTT. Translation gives CASSVGQGSSTDTQYF.